The 8 T cell receptor beta chains presented below share a single source sample, sequenced in a study of T cells in Graves' hyperthyroidism and ophthalmopathy. Amplification of TCR beta CDR3 regions used RNA as the template. Primed by the HTBI set, a first-round RT-PCR was run on the TCR CDR3. Each CDR3 protein is one row after TCRdb ran MiXCR on the multiplex PCR reads. The data contain roughly 570,000 distinct CDR3 sequences, more than 45% of them singletons. Sequencing was done on a sample of peripheral blood or thyroid tissue (not recorded which). Every receptor here comes from a woman between 18 and 29 years old with Graves' hyperthyroidism.

This clonotype was recorded many times. This chain links TRBV12-3 or TRBV12-4 with TRBJ1-4; TRBD1 might be the D (5 bases). CDR3 length: 15 amino acids. V was clipped by 7 bases and J by 8 bases, with 20 bases between them. The CDR3 reads CASTLGGALEEKLFF. Here the CDR3 DNA reads TGTGCCAGCACCCTGGGTGGGGCTTTGGAAGAAAAACTGTTTTTT.

The J gene is TRBJ2-3, the V gene TRBV29-1; 7 bases line up with TRBD2. The CDR3 contains 15 residues. Looked up from germline, CDR1 is SQVTM and CDR2 is ANQGSEA. V was pared by 8 bases and J by 1 base, with 12 bases of the junction left unmatched. The CDR3 reads CSIGSGGRGTDTQYF. The DNA for the CDR3 is TGCAGCATCGGAAGCGGAGGGAGGGGCACAGATACGCAGTATTTT.

This clonotype was observed many times. This chain connects TRBV20-1 to TRBJ1-1; D is uncertain. Trimming removed 3 bases at V and 1 base at J, with 6 bases between. Germline V gives CDR1 DFQATT, CDR2 SNEGSKA (reference sequence). The CDR3 length is 12 residues. The CDR3 DNA sequence: TGCAGTGCTAGGAGAGGGAACACTGAAGCTTTCTTT. Translation: CSARRGNTEAFF.

This clonotype was counted many times. The gene calls are TRBV7-9 and TRBJ1-5; D is unclear. The V and J ends lost 3 bases and 0 bases respectively, with 9 bases between them. The CDR3 is 15 amino acids. Germline CDR1 is SEHNR and CDR2 is FQNEAQ (reference sequence). The CDR3 bases are TGTGCCAGCAGCTTGTTCGGCGGTAGCAATCAGCCCCAGCATTTT. Its translation: CASSLFGGSNQPQHF.

This clonotype came up many times. The V call is TRBV4-1, the J call TRBJ1-2, with D perhaps TRBD1 (5 bases). The CDR3 spans 14 residues. The V end lost 0 bases, the J end lost 4 bases, and 9 bases lay between the germline ends. The germline CDR1 and CDR2 sequences are MGHRA and YSYEKL. The CDR3 protein is CASSQDRASYGYTF. In nucleotides, the CDR3 is TGCGCCAGCAGCCAAGACAGGGCGTCCTATGGCTACACCTTC.

In its sample, this clonotype was seen many times. The chain recombines TRBV20-1 with TRBJ1-2; the D gene is possibly TRBD1 (6 bases). Trimming removed 5 bases from V and 3 bases from J, with 22 bases in between. The V gene's germline CDR1 is DFQATT and CDR2 SNEGSKA (reference sequence). The CDR3 extends over 16 amino acids. This CDR3 is CSAPGRDTNHDYGYTF. The CDR3 DNA follows: TGCAGTGCTCCGGGCCGGGACACCAACCACGACTATGGCTACACCTTC.

Points on this clonotype: Relative to the germline gene, one junction end is altered; a read error may explain this. The V gene is TRBV6-1, the J gene TRBJ2-1, with D unresolved. The CDR3 is 16 residues long. CDR1 MNHNS and CDR2 SASEGT come from the germline V gene. In DNA, the CDR3 is TGTGCCAGCAGGGAAGAAAAAGGACGAAAGGACAATGAGCAGTTCTTC. It yields the protein CASREEKGRKDNEQFF.

This clonotype was seen ten or more times. Written as DNA, the CDR3 is TGTGCCAGCAGCTTAGCCGGGACCAGCTCCTACGAGCAGTACTTC. Translated, it gives CASSLAGTSSYEQYF. The rearrangement links TRBV7-9 to TRBJ2-7, with D possibly called TRBD1 or TRBD2 (5 bases each). There are 15 residues in the CDR3. V lost 0 bases and J lost 0, with 9 bases in between. The germline V gene encodes CDR1 SEHNR and CDR2 FQNEAQ (reference sequence).